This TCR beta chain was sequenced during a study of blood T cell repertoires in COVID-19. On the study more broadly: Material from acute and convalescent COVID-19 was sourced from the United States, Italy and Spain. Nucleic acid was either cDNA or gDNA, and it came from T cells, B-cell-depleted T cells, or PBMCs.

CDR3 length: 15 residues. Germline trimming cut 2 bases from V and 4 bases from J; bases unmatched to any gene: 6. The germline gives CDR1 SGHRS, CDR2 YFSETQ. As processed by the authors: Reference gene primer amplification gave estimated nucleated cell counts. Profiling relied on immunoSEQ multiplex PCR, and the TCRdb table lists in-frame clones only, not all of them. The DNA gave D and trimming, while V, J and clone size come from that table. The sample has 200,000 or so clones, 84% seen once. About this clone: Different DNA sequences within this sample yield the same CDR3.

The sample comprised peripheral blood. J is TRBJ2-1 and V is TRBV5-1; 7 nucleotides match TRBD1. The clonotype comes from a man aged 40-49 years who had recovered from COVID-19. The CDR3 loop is CASSFRDSDYNEQFF. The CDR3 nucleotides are TGCGCCAGCAGCTTCCGGGACAGCGATTACAATGAGCAGTTCTTC.